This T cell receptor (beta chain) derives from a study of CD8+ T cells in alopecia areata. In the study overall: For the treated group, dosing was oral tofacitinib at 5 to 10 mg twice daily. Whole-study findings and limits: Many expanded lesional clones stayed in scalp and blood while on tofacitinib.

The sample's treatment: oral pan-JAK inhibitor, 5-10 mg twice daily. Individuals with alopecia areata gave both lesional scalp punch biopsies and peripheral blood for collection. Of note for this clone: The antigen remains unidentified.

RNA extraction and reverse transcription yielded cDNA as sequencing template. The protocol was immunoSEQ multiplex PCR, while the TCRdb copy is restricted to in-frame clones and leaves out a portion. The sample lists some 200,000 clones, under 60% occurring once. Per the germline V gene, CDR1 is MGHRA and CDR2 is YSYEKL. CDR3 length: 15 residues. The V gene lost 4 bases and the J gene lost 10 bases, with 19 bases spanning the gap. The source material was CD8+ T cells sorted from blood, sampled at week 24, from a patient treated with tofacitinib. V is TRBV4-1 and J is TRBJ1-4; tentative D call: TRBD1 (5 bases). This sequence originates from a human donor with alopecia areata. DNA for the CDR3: TGCGCCAGCAGCCTTGACCGGGACTCTCTGAGAAAACTGTTTTTT. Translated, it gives CASSLDRDSLRKLFF.